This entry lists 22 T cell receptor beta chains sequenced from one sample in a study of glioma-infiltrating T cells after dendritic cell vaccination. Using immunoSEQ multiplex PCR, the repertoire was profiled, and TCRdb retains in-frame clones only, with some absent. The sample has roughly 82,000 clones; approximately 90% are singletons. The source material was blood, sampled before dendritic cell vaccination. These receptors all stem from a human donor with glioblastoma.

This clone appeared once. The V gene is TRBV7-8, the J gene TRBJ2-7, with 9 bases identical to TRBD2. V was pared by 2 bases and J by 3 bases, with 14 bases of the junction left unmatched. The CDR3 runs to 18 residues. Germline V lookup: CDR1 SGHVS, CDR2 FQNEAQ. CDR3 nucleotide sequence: TGTGCCAGCAGCTTAAGCTTCGGCGGGAGGGGGTCCAGCTACGAGCAGTACTTC. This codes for CASSLSFGGRGSSYEQYF.

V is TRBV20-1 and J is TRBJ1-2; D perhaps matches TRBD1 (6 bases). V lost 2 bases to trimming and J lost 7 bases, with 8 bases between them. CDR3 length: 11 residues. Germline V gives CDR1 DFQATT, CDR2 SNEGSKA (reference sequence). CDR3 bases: TGCAGTGCTAGACAGGGGATTGGCTACACCTTC. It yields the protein CSARQGIGYTF.

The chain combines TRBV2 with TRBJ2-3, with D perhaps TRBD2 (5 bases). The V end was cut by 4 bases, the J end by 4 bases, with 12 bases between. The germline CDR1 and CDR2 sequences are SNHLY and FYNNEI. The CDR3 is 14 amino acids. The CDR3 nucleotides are TGTGCCAGCAGTGTGCGAGGGCTGTCAGATACGCAGTATTTT. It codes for CASSVRGLSDTQYF.

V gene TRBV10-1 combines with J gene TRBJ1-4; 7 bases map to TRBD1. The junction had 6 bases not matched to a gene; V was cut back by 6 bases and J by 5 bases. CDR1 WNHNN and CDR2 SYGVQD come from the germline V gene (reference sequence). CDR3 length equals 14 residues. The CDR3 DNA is TGCGCCAGCAGCCTAGACAGGGAGAATGAAAAACTGTTTTTT. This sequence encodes CASSLDRENEKLFF.

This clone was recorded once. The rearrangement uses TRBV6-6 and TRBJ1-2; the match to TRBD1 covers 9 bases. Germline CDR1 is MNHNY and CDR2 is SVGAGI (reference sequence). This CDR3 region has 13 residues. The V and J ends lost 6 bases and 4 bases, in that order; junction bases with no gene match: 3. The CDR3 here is CASRSTGGYGYTF. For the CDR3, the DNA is TGTGCCAGCAGATCGACAGGGGGCTATGGCTACACCTTC.

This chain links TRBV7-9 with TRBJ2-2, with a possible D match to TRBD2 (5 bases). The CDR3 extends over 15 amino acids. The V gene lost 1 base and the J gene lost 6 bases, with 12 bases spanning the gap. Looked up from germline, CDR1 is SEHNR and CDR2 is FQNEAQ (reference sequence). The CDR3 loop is CASSLGPGLAGELFF. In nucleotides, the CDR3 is TGTGCCAGCAGCTTAGGTCCGGGGTTAGCCGGGGAGCTGTTTTTT.

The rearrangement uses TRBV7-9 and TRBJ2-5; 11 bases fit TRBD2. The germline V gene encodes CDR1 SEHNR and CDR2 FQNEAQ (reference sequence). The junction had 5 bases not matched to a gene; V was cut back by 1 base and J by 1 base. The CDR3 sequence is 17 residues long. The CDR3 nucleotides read TGTGCCAGCAGCTTAGGCCTAGCGGGGGGCCCCCAAGAGACCCAGTACTTC. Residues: CASSLGLAGGPQETQYF.

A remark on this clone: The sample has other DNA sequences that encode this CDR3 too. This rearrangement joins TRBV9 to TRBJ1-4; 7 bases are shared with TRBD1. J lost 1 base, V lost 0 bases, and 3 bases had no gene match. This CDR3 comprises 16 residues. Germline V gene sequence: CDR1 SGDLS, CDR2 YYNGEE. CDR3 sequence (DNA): TGTGCCAGCAGCGTAGGGACAGGCGAAACTAATGAAAAACTGTTTTTT. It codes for CASSVGTGETNEKLFF.

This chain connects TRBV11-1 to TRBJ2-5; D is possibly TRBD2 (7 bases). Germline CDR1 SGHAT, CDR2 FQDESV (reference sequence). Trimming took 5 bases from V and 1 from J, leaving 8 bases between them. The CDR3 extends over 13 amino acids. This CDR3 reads CASSRGAQETQYF. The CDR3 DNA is TGTGCCAGCAGCCGGGGGGCCCAAGAGACCCAGTACTTC.

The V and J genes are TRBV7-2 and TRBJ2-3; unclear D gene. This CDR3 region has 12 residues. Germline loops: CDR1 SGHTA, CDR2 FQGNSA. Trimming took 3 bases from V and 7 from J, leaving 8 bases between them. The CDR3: CASSFRSNTQYF. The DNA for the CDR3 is TGTGCCAGCAGCTTTCGGTCGAATACGCAGTATTTT. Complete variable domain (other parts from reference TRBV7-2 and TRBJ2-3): GAGVSQSPSNKVTEKGKDVELRCDPISGHTALYWYRQSLGQGLEFLIYFQGNSAPDKSGLPSDRFSAERTGGSVSTLTIQRTQQEDSAVYLCASSFRSNTQYFGPGTRLTVL.

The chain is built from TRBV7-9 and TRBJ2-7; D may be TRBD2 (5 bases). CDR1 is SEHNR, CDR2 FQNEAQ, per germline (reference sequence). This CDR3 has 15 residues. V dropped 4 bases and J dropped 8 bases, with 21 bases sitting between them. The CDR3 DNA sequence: TGTGCCAGCAGCTCTGGAGGACGGGCCTACGAGAAGCAGTACTTC. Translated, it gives CASSSGGRAYEKQYF.

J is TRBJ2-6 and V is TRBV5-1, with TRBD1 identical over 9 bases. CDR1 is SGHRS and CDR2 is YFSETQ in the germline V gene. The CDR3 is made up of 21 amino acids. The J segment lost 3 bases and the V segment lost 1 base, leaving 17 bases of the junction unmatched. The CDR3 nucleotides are TGCGCCAGCAGCTTGACCTTTCAAACAGGGGGCGCGAGTAGTGGGGCCAACGTCCTGACTTTC. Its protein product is CASSLTFQTGGASSGANVLTF.

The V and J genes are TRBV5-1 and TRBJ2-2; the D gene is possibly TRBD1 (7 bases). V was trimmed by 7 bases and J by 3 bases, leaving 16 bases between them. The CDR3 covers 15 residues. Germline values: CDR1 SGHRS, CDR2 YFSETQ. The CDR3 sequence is CASARQGGDTGELFF. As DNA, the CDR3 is TGCGCCAGCGCAAGACAGGGAGGCGACACCGGGGAGCTGTTTTTT.

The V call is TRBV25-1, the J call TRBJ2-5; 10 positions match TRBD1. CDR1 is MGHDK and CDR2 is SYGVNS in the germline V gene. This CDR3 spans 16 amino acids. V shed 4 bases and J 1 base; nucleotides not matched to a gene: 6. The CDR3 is CASSATGTGAQETQYF. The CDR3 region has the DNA TGTGCCAGCAGTGCAACCGGGACAGGGGCCCAAGAGACCCAGTACTTC.

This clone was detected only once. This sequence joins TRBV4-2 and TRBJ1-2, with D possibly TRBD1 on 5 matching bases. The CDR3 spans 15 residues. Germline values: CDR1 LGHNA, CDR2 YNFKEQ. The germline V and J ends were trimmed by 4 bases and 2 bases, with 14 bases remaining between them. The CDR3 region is CASSPPGGGNYGYTF. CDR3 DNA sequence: TGTGCCAGCAGCCCCCCCGGGGGGGGGAACTATGGCTACACCTTC.

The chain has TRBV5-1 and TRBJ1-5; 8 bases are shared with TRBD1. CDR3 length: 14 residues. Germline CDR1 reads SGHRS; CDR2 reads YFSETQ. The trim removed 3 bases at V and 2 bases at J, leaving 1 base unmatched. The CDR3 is CASSSGQGNQPQHF. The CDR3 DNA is TGCGCCAGCAGCTCGGGACAGGGCAATCAGCCCCAGCATTTT.

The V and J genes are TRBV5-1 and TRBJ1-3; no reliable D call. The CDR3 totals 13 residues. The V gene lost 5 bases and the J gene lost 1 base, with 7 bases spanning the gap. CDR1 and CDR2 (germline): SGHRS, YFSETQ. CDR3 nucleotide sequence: TGCGCCAGCAGTGAAGCGTCTGGAAACACCATATATTTT. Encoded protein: CASSEASGNTIYF.

DNA for the CDR3: TGTGCCAGCAGTGCTTCGACTAGCGGGAGCCCTTACGAGCAGTACTTC. It encodes CASSASTSGSPYEQYF. This rearrangement joins TRBV6-1 to TRBJ2-7; 12 bases fit TRBD2. The CDR3 loop spans 16 amino acids. Per germline, CDR1 MNHNS and CDR2 SASEGT. J lost 4 bases, V lost 4 bases, and 8 bases had no gene match.

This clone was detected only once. The CDR3 is CASSLGPDTEAFF. CDR3 DNA sequence: TGTGCCAGCAGCTTAGGGCCCGACACTGAAGCTTTCTTT. V gene TRBV7-6 combines with J gene TRBJ1-1; the D is unclear. The CDR3 runs 13 residues. Deletions cut 1 base from V and 3 bases from J, with 6 bases between. In germline, CDR1 is SGHVS, CDR2 FNYEAQ.

For the CDR3, the DNA is TGTGCCAGCAGTGAAGGCGGGGGATCCTACAATGAGCAGTTCTTC. Its translation: CASSEGGGSYNEQFF. This chain links TRBV2 with TRBJ2-1; 7 bases are a match to TRBD2. Per germline, CDR1 SNHLY and CDR2 FYNNEI. J lost 1 base, V lost 1 base, and 1 base had no gene match. CDR3 length: 15 residues.

In nucleotides, the CDR3 is TGTGCCAGCAGCACCCCCGGGACAGGGGTGAGCGAGCAGTACTTC. This sequence encodes CASSTPGTGVSEQYF. This rearrangement joins TRBV7-2 to TRBJ2-7; 10 positions agree with TRBD1. The trim removed 5 bases at V and 6 bases at J, leaving 10 bases unmatched. The CDR3 covers 15 residues. CDR1 and CDR2 (germline): SGHTA, FQGNSA.

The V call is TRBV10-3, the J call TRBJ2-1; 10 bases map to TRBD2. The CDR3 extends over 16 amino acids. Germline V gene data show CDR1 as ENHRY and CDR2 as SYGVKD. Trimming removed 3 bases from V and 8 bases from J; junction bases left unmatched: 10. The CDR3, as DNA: TGTGCCATCAGTGACTGGGCTAGCGGGAGTCGCGATGAGCAGTTCTTC. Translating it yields CAISDWASGSRDEQFF.